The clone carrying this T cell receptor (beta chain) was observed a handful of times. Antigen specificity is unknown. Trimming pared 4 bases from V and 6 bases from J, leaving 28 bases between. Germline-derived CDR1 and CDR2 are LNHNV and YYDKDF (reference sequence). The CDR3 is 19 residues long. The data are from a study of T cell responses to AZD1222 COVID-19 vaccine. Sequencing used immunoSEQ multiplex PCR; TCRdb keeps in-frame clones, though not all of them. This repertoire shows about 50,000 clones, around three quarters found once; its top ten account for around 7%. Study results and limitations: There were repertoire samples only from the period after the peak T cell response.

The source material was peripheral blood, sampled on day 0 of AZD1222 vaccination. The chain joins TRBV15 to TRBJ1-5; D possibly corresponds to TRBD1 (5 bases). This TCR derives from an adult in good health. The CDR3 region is CATSTQQLGLGKGVQPQHF. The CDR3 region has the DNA TGTGCCACCAGCACCCAACAGTTGGGGCTCGGCAAAGGCGTTCAGCCCCAGCATTTT.